A selection of T cell receptor beta chains follows, all from one sample in a study of metastatic and nonmetastatic thyroid tumors. With MiXCR, TCRdb reprocessed the PCR reads. The table includes tens of thousands of clones, approximately 18% detected once. Sequenced sample: blood. These receptors were obtained from a male donor with papillary thyroid cancer or a benign thyroid nodule (not recorded which). Some clones in this sample may be carry-over from other donors' samples. The CDR3 runs from the conserved cysteine through the conserved F or W. The D gene is left open where the match is weak. A row's size may be missing; if present it is once, few, many or a size class.

V gene	D gene	clone size	J gene	CDR3 protein	CDR3 DNA
TRBV7-9	NA	many	TRBJ2-7	CASGEGGVTYEQYF	TGTGCCAGCGGCGAGGGAGGCGTTACCTACGAGCAGTACTTC
TRBV7-6	NA	many	TRBJ2-1	CASSLWGDEQFF	TGTGCCAGCAGCTTATGGGGGGATGAGCAGTTCTTC
TRBV7-2	TRBD2	many	TRBJ2-3	CASSSIERGGGDTQYF	TGTGCCAGCAGTTCTATTGAGCGGGGGGGCGGGGATACGCAGTATTTT
TRBV6-1	NA	many	TRBJ1-1	CASSSHVFVNTEAFF	TGTGCCAGCAGTTCCCACGTGTTCGTGAACACTGAAGCTTTCTTT
TRBV7-8	NA	many	TRBJ1-2	CASSLGAALYGYTF	TGTGCCAGCAGCTTAGGGGCAGCCCTCTATGGCTACACCTTC
TRBV18	NA	NA	TRBJ2-7	CASSPGASARVWEQYF	TGTGCCAGCTCACCGGGAGCGAGCGCGAGGGTATGGGAGCAGTACTTC
TRBV12-3/TRBV12-4	NA	few	TRBJ1-1	CASSYGRETPEAFF	TGTGCCAGCAGTTACGGCAGGGAAACCCCTGAAGCTTTCTTT
TRBV7-9	TRBD2	many	TRBJ2-7	CASSLGRSGGRYEQYF	TGTGCCAGCAGCTTAGGGCGGTCGGGAGGGAGATACGAGCAGTACTTC
TRBV20-1	NA	NA	TRBJ2-7	CSAPSPAAGNYGQYF	TGCAGTGCCCCCTCCCCAGCGGCAGGCAACTACGGGCAGTACTTC
TRBV20-1	TRBD1	many	TRBJ2-7	CSARNRDRGFEQYF	TGCAGTGCTAGGAACCGGGACAGGGGTTTCGAGCAGTACTTC
TRBV11-1	NA	many	TRBJ1-6	CASSLAGTENSPLHF	TGTGCCAGCAGCTTAGCGGGGACTGAGAATTCACCCCTCCACTTT
TRBV11-2	NA	NA	TRBJ1-3	CASSLDPGNTIYF	TGTGCCAGCAGCTTAGATCCAGGAAACACCATATATTTT
TRBV20-1	TRBD2	many	TRBJ2-3	CSASGGADTQYF	TGCAGTGCTAGCGGGGGGGCAGATACGCAGTATTTT
TRBV19	NA	NA	TRBJ2-6	CASRGLPILRGANVLTF	TGTGCCAGTAGGGGACTCCCAATTCTAAGGGGTGCCAACGTCCTGACTTTC
TRBV20-1	TRBD1	many	TRBJ2-5	CSARGSEGAQETQYF	TGCAGTGCTAGAGGCTCCGAGGGGGCCCAAGAGACCCAGTACTTC
TRBV5-1	TRBD2	many	TRBJ2-1	CASSAQGRGLAGGMYEQFF	TGCGCCAGCAGCGCACAGGGTAGGGGACTAGCGGGGGGGATGTATGAGCAGTTCTTC
TRBV6-1	NA	many	TRBJ2-5	CASSSPGQETQYF	TGTGCCAGCAGCTCACCGGGGCAGGAGACCCAGTACTTC
TRBV9	NA	many	TRBJ1-6	CASSVGGLSYNSPLHF	TGTGCCAGCAGCGTAGGGGGTTTAAGCTATAATTCACCCCTCCACTTT
TRBV11-2	NA	many	TRBJ2-7	CASRRPAGYEQYF	TGTGCCAGCAGACGACCAGCGGGCTACGAGCAGTACTTC
TRBV20-1	TRBD2	many	TRBJ2-7	CSARDRTSDYEQYF	TGCAGTGCTAGAGACAGGACTAGCGACTACGAGCAGTACTTC
TRBV20-1	TRBD2	many	TRBJ2-7	CSAPGGGLAENYEQYF	TGCAGTGCTCCGGGGGGGGGACTAGCGGAGAACTACGAGCAGTACTTC
TRBV2	TRBD1	few	TRBJ1-2	CASEDRAVGGYTF	TGTGCCAGCGAGGACAGGGCAGTCGGGGGCTACACCTTC
TRBV2	NA	NA	TRBJ2-2	CASSRPGGDGTGELFF	TGTGCCAGCAGTCGCCCTGGTGGGGACGGCACCGGGGAGCTGTTTTTT
TRBV6-2/TRBV6-3	TRBD2	many	TRBJ2-7	CASRGGRGHEQYF	TGTGCCAGCCGCGGCGGGAGGGGGCATGAGCAGTACTTC
TRBV5-1	NA	NA	TRBJ2-3	CSISFPGGHTDTQYF	TGCTCCATCAGCTTCCCGGGGGGACACACAGATACGCAGTATTTT
TRBV12-3/TRBV12-4	NA	medium-sized	TRBJ2-7	CASSLAQGSAEQYF	TGTGCCAGCAGTTTAGCACAGGGTTCCGCCGAGCAGTACTTC
TRBV20-1	TRBD2	many	TRBJ2-7	CSAPGTSGRGEQYF	TGCAGTGCTCCCGGGACTAGCGGGAGAGGTGAGCAGTACTTC
TRBV11-2	TRBD2	NA	TRBJ2-2	CASSPGWTSRFVTGELFF	TGTGCCAGCAGTCCGGGGTGGACTAGCCGCTTTGTCACCGGGGAGCTGTTTTTT